These T cell receptor beta chains were read from a single sample in a study of naive CD8 T cells in extremely preterm neonates. TCRdb's copy holds only in-frame clones and misses some; the assay was immunoSEQ multiplex PCR. Among 6,000 to 10,000 clones listed, roughly 98% were seen once. Source material: naive CD8+ T cells from blood. The receptors derive from a human donor in good health. The CDR3 runs from the conserved cysteine through the conserved F or W. D genes are given only for firm matches. Size tells how often a clone was seen (once, few, many) or the class of an expanded clone, and some rows leave it out.

D gene	J gene	V gene	clone size	CDR3 DNA	CDR3 protein
TRBD1	TRBJ1-6	TRBV5-1	.	TGCGCCAGCAGCTTGGCGGGACAGGGCGGACCCCTCCACTTT	CASSLAGQGGPLHF
TRBD2	TRBJ2-1	TRBV14	.	TGTGCCAGCAGCCATACTAGCGGGCCCCCGGCGGAGCAGTTCTTC	CASSHTSGPPAEQFF
.	TRBJ1-2	TRBV11-2	.	TGTGCCAGCAGCTCGAGGGTCACTGACTTC	CASSSRVTDF
.	TRBJ1-1	TRBV7-9	.	TGTGCCAGCAGCCTAGGGGGATCCGGACTGAACGCTGAAGCTTTCTTT	CASSLGGSGLNAEAFF
.	TRBJ1-6	TRBV5-6	once	TGTGCCAGCAGCCCTACAGGGAGCTCCTATAATTCACCCCTCCACTTT	CASSPTGSSYNSPLHF
TRBD1	TRBJ2-3	TRBV27	.	TGTGCCAGCAGTGGGGGACAGGGCCCCACAGATACGCAGTATTTT	CASSGGQGPTDTQYF
TRBD2	TRBJ2-1	TRBV30	.	TGTGCCTGGAGTTTGACTAGCGGGCCTTCCCATGAGCAGTTCTTC	CAWSLTSGPSHEQFF
TRBD2	TRBJ2-3	TRBV7-3	.	TGTGCCAGCAGCTTAATGAGCGGGACCCAATATACGCAGTATTTT	CASSLMSGTQYTQYF
TRBD2	TRBJ2-1	TRBV7-8	.	TGTGCCAGCAGCCACGGACTAGCGCGGAACAATGAGCAGTTCTTC	CASSHGLARNNEQFF
.	TRBJ1-6	TRBV28	.	TGTGCCAGCAGTATTGGGTACGGAGGTTCACCCCTCCACTTT	CASSIGYGGSPLHF
TRBD1	TRBJ1-2	TRBV9	.	TGTGCCAGCAGCGCCGACAGGGAATACTATGGCTACACCTTC	CASSADREYYGYTF
TRBD2	TRBJ2-7	TRBV19	.	TGTGCCAGTAGTATAGGACCGGGACTAGCGGGGGGCTACGAGCAGTACTTC	CASSIGPGLAGGYEQYF
.	TRBJ2-2	TRBV30	.	TGTGCCTGGAGTGTGGGGCAGGGGATCACCGGGGAGCTGTTTTTT	CAWSVGQGITGELFF
TRBD1	TRBJ2-1	TRBV9	.	TGTGCCAGACAGGGGGGTCCCCCCCGCTCCCACAATGAGCAGTTCTTC	CARQGGPPRSHNEQFF
TRBD2	TRBJ2-5	TRBV5-8	.	TGTGCCAGCAGCTTGGCCGTCGATTTGGGGGGGAACCAAGAGACCCAGTACTTC	CASSLAVDLGGNQETQYF
.	TRBJ1-4	TRBV15	.	TGTGCCACCGGGGGGGGGAATGAAAAACTGTTTTTT	CATGGGNEKLFF
.	TRBJ2-5	TRBV27	.	TGTGCCAGCAGCTGGACACAGCAAGAGACCCAGTACTTC	CASSWTQQETQYF
TRBD2	TRBJ2-5	TRBV15	.	TGTGCCACCAGCATCTGGGACTATCAAGAGACCCAGTACTTC	CATSIWDYQETQYF
.	TRBJ1-2	TRBV19	.	TGTGCCAGTAGTATAGGTCTGGACAGCTACTATGGCTACACCTTC	CASSIGLDSYYGYTF
.	TRBJ1-1	TRBV28	.	TGTGCCAGCAGTTTAAAAGGGGGTGAAGCTTTCTTT	CASSLKGGEAFF
TRBD1	TRBJ2-2	TRBV9	.	TGTGCCAGCAGCGGCCGGACAGGAGGCGCCGGGGAGCTGTTTTTT	CASSGRTGGAGELFF
TRBD1	TRBJ2-3	TRBV25-1	.	TGTGCCAGCAGTGCCAGACAGGGGGCAGATACGCAGTATTTT	CASSARQGADTQYF
.	TRBJ2-1	TRBV27	.	TGTGCCAGCAGTTTATCGGGGGGCTCCTACAATGAGCAGTTCTTC	CASSLSGGSYNEQFF
TRBD2	TRBJ2-3	TRBV12-5	.	TGTGCTAGTGGTCCGGGGGGGTTTACAGATACGCAGTATTTT	CASGPGGFTDTQYF
.	TRBJ2-3	TRBV29-1	.	TGCAGCGTTGAAGACCTAGGACTTATAGATACGCAGTATTTT	CSVEDLGLIDTQYF
TRBD1	TRBJ1-2	TRBV2	.	TGTGCCAGCAGTGAAGTACAATCCGGGACAGGTTATGGCTACACCTTC	CASSEVQSGTGYGYTF
.	TRBJ2-7	TRBV6-5	.	TGTGCCAGCGGCCAGTACGAGCAGTACTTC	CASGQYEQYF
.	TRBJ1-2	TRBV11-2	.	TGTGCCAGCAGCCCCGAACAGTCCAACTATGGCTACACCTTC	CASSPEQSNYGYTF
TRBD1	TRBJ1-1	TRBV5-1	.	TGCGCCAGCAGCTTGGCCAGACAGGGAGGTACTGAAGCTTTCTTT	CASSLARQGGTEAFF
.	TRBJ2-1	TRBV7-9	.	TGTGCCAGCAGCTTTAGCGAGAGCTCCTACAATGAGCAGTTCTTC	CASSFSESSYNEQFF
.	TRBJ2-7	TRBV18	.	TGTGCCAGCTCCGGCGGGGAGCAGTACTTC	CASSGGEQYF
.	TRBJ2-1	TRBV11-2	.	TGTGCCAGCAGCACCTCAGGGGATTCCTACAATGAGCAGTTCTTC	CASSTSGDSYNEQFF
.	TRBJ2-1	TRBV7-9	.	TGTGCCAGCAGCTTAAACCCCTACGGTACCTACAATGAGCAGTTCTTC	CASSLNPYGTYNEQFF
.	TRBJ1-4	TRBV7-8	.	TGTGCCAGCAGCCCAACTCCGGGACACGATTACTATAATGAAAAACTGTTTTTT	CASSPTPGHDYYNEKLFF
.	TRBJ2-7	TRBV20-1	.	TGCAGTGCTAAGGAGTATTACGAGCAGTACTTC	CSAKEYYEQYF
.	TRBJ2-5	TRBV7-9	.	TGTGCCAGCAGCCCTGCAATAGCGGCGAACCAAGAGACCCAGTACTTC	CASSPAIAANQETQYF
TRBD2	TRBJ2-1	TRBV30	.	TGTGCCTGGACGGGGGATAGCGGGGTCTACAATGAGCAGTTCTTC	CAWTGDSGVYNEQFF
.	TRBJ2-5	TRBV6-6	few	TGTGCCAGCAGACCCCACGGGGAAGAGACCCAGTACTTC	CASRPHGEETQYF
.	TRBJ1-1	TRBV27	.	TGTGCCAGCACCGAATCAGGGATGAACACTGAAGCTTTCTTT	CASTESGMNTEAFF
.	TRBJ2-5	TRBV12-5	once	TGTGCTAGTGGTTTTCCCTTGGGGGCTGGGGAGACCCAGTACTTC	CASGFPLGAGETQYF
TRBD2	TRBJ2-7	TRBV7-9	once	TGTGCCAGCAGTCCGGCGGGGGGATACTACGAGCAGTACTTC	CASSPAGGYYEQYF
.	TRBJ2-7	TRBV14	.	TGTGCCAGCAGCCAAGCGACAACTTACGAGCAGTACTTC	CASSQATTYEQYF
TRBD1	TRBJ2-7	TRBV6-1	once	TGTGCCAGCAGTGAAGCGCCATCGGACAGGGTAAACGAGCAGTACTTC	CASSEAPSDRVNEQYF
.	TRBJ2-1	TRBV9	.	TGTGCCAGCAGCCCCCGTCACGCGGGAAACTACAATGAGCAGTTCTTC	CASSPRHAGNYNEQFF
TRBD2	TRBJ2-7	TRBV25-1	.	TGTGCCAGCAGTGAATTCGGGGGGAAGGGGAACTACGAGCAGTACTTC	CASSEFGGKGNYEQYF
.	TRBJ2-3	TRBV5-6	once	TGTGCCAGCAGCCTTCCCCCCAGCGAGGGCACAGATACGCAGTATTTT	CASSLPPSEGTDTQYF